This T cell receptor (beta chain) was sequenced for a study of T-cell reconstitution after alpha-beta-depleted transplantation in children. Regarding the study as a whole: The high TCRbeta diversity at day 60 in some patients came from surviving recipient T cells and thymic progenitors. Several hundred expanded graft clones reportedly were the source of alpha-beta T cells about two months after transplant. Among T cells one year after transplant, newly produced cells accounted for most counts and diversity.

The authors prepared the TCRbeta library with unique molecular identifiers. TCRdb reprocessed the PCR reads via MiXCR and lists one record per CDR3 protein. The data contain about 98,000 distinct CDR3 sequences, 20% to 25% of them seen just once; the ten biggest clones take up over 20%. The germline V gene has CDR1 LGHDT and CDR2 YNNKEL (reference sequence). The trim removed 5 bases at V and 9 bases at J, leaving 18 bases unmatched. The CDR3 totals 18 residues. A note on this clonotype: What it binds is not known.

The starting material was PBMCs, obtained before TCRalphabeta/CD19-depleted stem cell transplant. This receptor was taken from a boy aged 2 to 10 with acute lymphoblastic leukemia, due to receive a stem cell transplant. The rearrangement joins TRBV3-1 to TRBJ2-1; 11 nucleotides line up with TRBD2. DNA for the CDR3: TGTGCCAGCAGCTATGGGACTAGCGGAGGGGCCTGGCCCACTGAGCAGTTCTTC. It specifies CASSYGTSGGAWPTEQFF.